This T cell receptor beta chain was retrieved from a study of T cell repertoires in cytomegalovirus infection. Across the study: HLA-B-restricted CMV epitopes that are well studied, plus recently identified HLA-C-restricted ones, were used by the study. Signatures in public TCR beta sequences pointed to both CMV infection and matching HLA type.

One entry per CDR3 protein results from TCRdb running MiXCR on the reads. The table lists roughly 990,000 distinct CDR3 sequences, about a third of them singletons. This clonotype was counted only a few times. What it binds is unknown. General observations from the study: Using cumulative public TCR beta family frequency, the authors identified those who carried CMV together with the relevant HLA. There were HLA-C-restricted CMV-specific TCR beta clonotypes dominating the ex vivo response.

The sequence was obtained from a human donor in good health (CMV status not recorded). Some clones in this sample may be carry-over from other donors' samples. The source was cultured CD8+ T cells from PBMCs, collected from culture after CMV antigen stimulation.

CDR3 protein: CASSEGYTTQETQYF. The CDR3 DNA reads as TGTGCCAGCAGTGAAGGATACACTACCCAAGAGACCCAGTACTTC. The gene calls are TRBV6-1 and TRBJ2-5; no definite D call. This CDR3 is 15 amino acids long. CDR1 and CDR2 from the germline V gene are MNHNS and SASEGT. The V and J ends lost 1 base and 1 base respectively, with 10 bases between them.